The clone carrying this TCR beta chain has a single count. Its specificity is not known. Per germline, CDR1 SGHAT and CDR2 FQDESV (reference sequence). CDR3 size: 13 residues. The germline V and J ends were trimmed by 5 bases and 5 bases, with 9 bases remaining between them. Clones were read by immunoSEQ multiplex PCR, and TCRdb kept only the in-frame ones, dropping some. The sample lists around 130,000 clones, around 90% occurring once. These data originate in a study of T cell responses to AZD1222 COVID-19 vaccine. Findings and limits, study-wide: When two AZD1222 doses had been given, Spike-specific TCR breadth and depth rose.

The chain links TRBV11-1 to TRBJ2-2, with D maybe TRBD1 (5 bases). The source material was peripheral blood, sampled on day 0 of AZD1222 vaccination. The TCR comes from an adult in good health. The CDR3 loop is CASSQRGTGELFF. CDR3 coding DNA: TGTGCCAGCAGCCAAAGGGGAACCGGGGAGCTGTTTTTT.